This T cell receptor (beta chain) is drawn from a study of T cell responses to AZD1222 COVID-19 vaccine. Study-level results: Close to half of spike-specific TCRs reportedly recognize unmutated variant regions. Clonal diversity was possibly underestimated, and white British individuals and females predominated among donors.

Using immunoSEQ multiplex PCR, the repertoire was profiled, and TCRdb retains in-frame clones only, with some absent. The sample has about 110,000 clones, roughly 85% seen once. Details on this clone: Antigen: not known.

Trimming removed 5 bases from V and 1 base from J; junction bases left unmatched: 6. CDR1 is SGHAT and CDR2 is FQNNGV in the germline V gene. This CDR3 spans 18 amino acids. The TCR originated in an adult who received the AZD1222 COVID-19 vaccine. J is TRBJ2-3 and V is TRBV11-2; 16 nucleotides align to TRBD2. This sample comprised peripheral blood, obtained 28 days after the second AZD1222 dose. In DNA form, the CDR3 reads TGTGCCAGCAGCCCGGGACTAGCGGGAGGGAGGGGCACAGATACGCAGTATTTT. It codes for CASSPGLAGGRGTDTQYF.